This TCR beta chain was retrieved from a study of blood T cell repertoires in COVID-19 (dated by TCRdb to 2020 to 2021). Context from the whole study: Collaborator samples came from the United States, Italy and Spain and covered acute and convalescent phases of COVID-19. A freely available public database, intended as a resource for researchers studying the immune response to SARS-CoV-2, is where the repertoires were released. Where available, HLA class I and class II types were taken from metadata supplied by the sample provider and were not determined by assay-based typing. The samples were drawn from the first 160 participants of the ongoing ImmuneRACE study and from some 1,300 subjects provided by 6 global collaborators. The material from the prospective study consisted of cDNA or gDNA derived from T cells, B-cell-depleted T cells, or PBMCs. Deeply sampled blood TCRbeta repertoires from subjects exposed to, actively infected with, or recovered from COVID-19 were included in the dataset. Sample metadata almost always included a de-identified subject ID, COVID-19 status, age in years and sex.

Comments on this clone: The antigen it binds to is not known. There are no base qualities to consult, and no much larger clone falls within one base.

One collaborating source in Seattle enrolled patients while the patients were actively infected and followed the patients over time throughout the course of disease. Whole blood was collected in K2EDTA tubes by collaborating institutions according to the institutions' own protocols. For TCRbeta analysis, collaborator samples were shipped as frozen whole blood, as isolated PBMCs, or as DNA extracted from either sample type. The immunoSEQ Assay, a bias-controlled multiplex PCR, was used to amplify TCRbeta CDR3 regions from genomic DNA. As for the authors' bioinformatics: The number of nucleated cells in each sample was estimated from the amplification of reference gene primers within the assay. To quantify the absolute abundance of each unique TCRbeta CDR3 rearrangement, sequence reads were collapsed and filtered. For each sample, productive Simpson clonality was calculated as the square root of Simpson's diversity index over productive rearrangements. This is the immuneACCESS table as TCRdb keeps it, with only in-frame sequences that have V and J called. A part of the clones is gone; compared with another copy, unresolved V genes explain less than half, and the rest is unexplained. For V, J and clone size, that table is used; D and trimming come from the DNA. This sample gives about 390,000 clones in total; more than 70% of them show up just once. The ten largest clonotypes hold 2.3% of the sample.

Study-level results and caveats: The quantity of clinical and demographic metadata differed by source and by participant and was supplied without curation.

The germline V gene encodes CDR1 SGHRS and CDR2 YFSETQ. Inclusive of the bounding cysteine and phenylalanine, the CDR3 is 15 residues long. Left in the record is the CDR3 DNA by itself, 45 bases read in frame from the first base. Trimming at the junction amounts to 4 bases on V and 5 bases on J, and the germline ends lie 18 bases apart. The V gene is TRBV5-1 and the J gene is TRBJ1-1, with the D gene too uncertain to name. This clonotype was obtained from a woman in her sixties with COVID-19, enrolled during active disease. The sequenced material came from peripheral blood. The CDR3 in this case is CASSPTSRGGTEAFF. The sequenced DNA: TGCGCCAGCAGCCCCACGTCCCGGGGAGGAACTGAAGCTTTCTTT.